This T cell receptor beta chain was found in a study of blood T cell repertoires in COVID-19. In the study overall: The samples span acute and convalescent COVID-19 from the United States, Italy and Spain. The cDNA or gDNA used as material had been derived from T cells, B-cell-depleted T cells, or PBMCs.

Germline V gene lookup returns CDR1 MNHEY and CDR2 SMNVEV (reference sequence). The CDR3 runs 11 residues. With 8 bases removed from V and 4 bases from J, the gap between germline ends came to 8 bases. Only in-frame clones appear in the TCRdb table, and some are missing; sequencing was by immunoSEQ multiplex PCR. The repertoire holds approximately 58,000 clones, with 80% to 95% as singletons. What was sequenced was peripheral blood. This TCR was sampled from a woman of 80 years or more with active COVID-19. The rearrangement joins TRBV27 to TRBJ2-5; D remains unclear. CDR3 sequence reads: CASRRGETQYF. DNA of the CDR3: TGTGCCAGCCGGAGAGGAGAGACCCAGTACTTC.